The next 24 T cell receptor beta chains were all read from a single sample in a study of TIL therapy for anti-PD-1-resistant metastatic lung cancer. Time point in this sample: pre-treatment sample, taken before nivolumab and TIL therapy. The libraries were made with immunoSEQ v3. The table came from immunoSEQ multiplex PCR; TCRdb's copy has only in-frame clones and leaves some out. The sample comprises roughly 60,000 clones, around 87% of which are singletons, and just over 2.5% rests with the top ten. The source material was blood, sampled at baseline. Every receptor here comes from a person aged 25 to 79 with non-small cell lung cancer.

This clone was recorded once. This chain links TRBV28 with TRBJ2-2, with a weak D call TRBD2 (6 bases). V was trimmed by 6 bases and J by 3 bases, leaving 14 bases between them. The CDR3 is 15 amino acids. Germline V gene lookup returns CDR1 MDHEN and CDR2 SYDVKM. The CDR3, as DNA: TGTGCCAGCAGACCGCCACTAGCTTACACCGGGGAGCTGTTTTTT. Its protein is CASRPPLAYTGELFF. The complete variable domain, with remaining parts taken from reference TRBV28 and TRBJ2-2, reads DVKVTQSSRYLVKRTGEKVFLECVQDMDHENMFWYRQDPGLGLRLIYFSYDVKMKEKGDIPEGYSVSREKKERFSLILESASTNQTSMYLCASRPPLAYTGELFFGEGSRLTVL.

The CDR3 region is CAISSFDRTGTSGWDEQFF. The CDR3 bases are TGTGCCATCAGTTCTTTCGATCGAACCGGGACTAGCGGTTGGGATGAGCAGTTCTTC. This chain uses TRBV10-3 with TRBJ2-1; 11 nucleotides agree with TRBD2. With V trimmed by 5 bases and J by 8 bases, 20 bases remained unmatched. The CDR3 covers 19 residues. CDR1 is ENHRY, CDR2 SYGVKD, per germline.

This rearrangement joins TRBV11-2 to TRBJ2-1; 10 bases are a match to TRBD1. The CDR3 loop spans 17 amino acids. Germline trimming cut 9 bases from V and 2 bases from J; bases unmatched to any gene: 13. Per germline, CDR1 SGHAT and CDR2 FQNNGV. CDR3 protein: CASTGTGAILTYNEQFF. The CDR3 DNA sequence: TGTGCCAGTACCGGGACAGGGGCTATATTAACCTACAATGAGCAGTTCTTC.

The V gene is TRBV24-1, the J gene TRBJ2-3, with a weak D call TRBD2 (7 bases). CDR3 length: 17 amino acids. Per the germline V gene, CDR1 is KGHDR and CDR2 is SFDVKD. Trimming removed 5 bases at V and 2 bases at J, with 19 bases between. CDR3 residues: CATSVGVRGGTTDTQYF. For the CDR3, the DNA is TGTGCCACCAGTGTCGGTGTGAGGGGGGGGACCACAGATACGCAGTATTTT.

This clone was counted only a few times. The CDR3 loop reads CASSERNEKLFF. The CDR3 DNA sequence: TGTGCCAGCAGTGAACGGAATGAAAAACTGTTTTTT. The V call is TRBV2, the J call TRBJ1-4, with D uncertain. V lost 2 bases to trimming and J lost 5 bases, with 3 bases between them. Per germline, CDR1 SNHLY and CDR2 FYNNEI. The CDR3 is 12 residues long.

This chain connects TRBV6-6 to TRBJ1-2, with 7 bases matching TRBD1. The CDR3 has 14 amino acids. Germline V gene lookup returns CDR1 MNHNY and CDR2 SVGAGI (reference sequence). J lost 4 bases, V lost 2 bases, and 4 bases had no gene match. As DNA, the CDR3 is TGTGCCAGCAGTTACAATGACAGGGCCTATGGCTACACCTTC. It yields the protein CASSYNDRAYGYTF.

J is TRBJ2-5 and V is TRBV4-2; TRBD2 aligns across 10 bases. CDR1 and CDR2 from the germline V gene are LGHNA and YNFKEQ. V lost 4 bases, J lost 2 bases, and 19 bases stayed unmatched. CDR3 length equals 20 residues. This CDR3 reads CASSPSKILGTSVLQETQYF. The CDR3 nucleotides read TGTGCCAGCAGCCCTTCCAAGATTTTAGGGACTAGCGTCTTACAAGAGACCCAGTACTTC.

V is TRBV20-1 and J is TRBJ2-7, with D possibly matching TRBD2 (6 bases). Trimming removed 1 base at V and 5 bases at J, with 6 bases between. The CDR3 contains 11 residues. CDR1 is DFQATT, CDR2 SNEGSKA, per germline (reference sequence). The CDR3 region has the DNA TGCAGTGCTAGAGGGGGGGACGAGCAGTACTTC. Its translation is CSARGGDEQYF.

The chain couples TRBV3-1 (or the pseudogene TRBV3-2) to TRBJ2-5, with a weak D call TRBD2 (5 bases). Trimming removed 1 base from V and 9 bases from J, with 15 bases in between. Germline CDR1 and CDR2: LGHDT and YNNKEL (reference sequence). The CDR3 is 14 amino acids. DNA for the CDR3: TGTGCCAGCAGCCAAGGAGGCCCCACCGGGGCCCAGTACTTC. This sequence encodes CASSQGGPTGAQYF.

The gene calls are TRBV3-1 (or the pseudogene TRBV3-2) and TRBJ2-1, with 10 bases aligning to TRBD2. With 4 bases clipped from V and 7 bases from J, the junction kept 13 bases outside the gene matches. Germline V CDR1 and CDR2: LGHDT, YNNKEL (reference sequence). The CDR3 is made up of 17 amino acids. The CDR3 region is CASSLTWASGSGNEQFF. In DNA, the CDR3 is TGTGCCAGCAGCCTTACTTGGGCTAGCGGGAGTGGGAATGAGCAGTTCTTC.

This chain links TRBV5-5 with TRBJ2-5, with D hard to call. Germline CDR1 is SGHKS and CDR2 is YYEKEE (reference sequence). This CDR3 contains 14 residues. V was clipped by 0 bases and J by 2 bases, with 8 bases between them. The CDR3, as DNA: TGTGCCAGCAGCTTGGGGCAGACTCAAGAGACCCAGTACTTC. It translates to CASSLGQTQETQYF.

The J gene is TRBJ2-2, the V gene TRBV9; the match to TRBD1 covers 8 bases. This CDR3 region has 16 residues. Germline CDR1 and CDR2: SGDLS and YYNGEE. J was trimmed by 1 base and V by 0 bases; bases with no gene match: 2. The CDR3 spells CASSVEQGGNTGELFF. DNA for the CDR3: TGTGCCAGCAGCGTAGAACAGGGGGGGAACACCGGGGAGCTGTTTTTT.

This chain joins TRBV27 and TRBJ2-1, with D perhaps TRBD2 (6 bases). This CDR3 comprises 13 residues. Per the germline V gene, CDR1 is MNHEY and CDR2 is SMNVEV (reference sequence). V shed 0 bases and J shed 6 bases, with 6 bases lying between them. CDR3: CASSLSRGNEQFF. CDR3 bases: TGTGCCAGCAGTTTATCGCGGGGCAATGAGCAGTTCTTC.

V is TRBV28 and J is TRBJ2-1; 7 bases align to TRBD2. The CDR3 covers 19 residues. Unmatched junction bases numbered 20, after V lost 5 bases and J lost 4 bases. Germline CDR1 MDHEN, CDR2 SYDVKM. CDR3 coding DNA: TGTGCCAGCAGTCCCGAGAGTTATAGCGCGGGAGCTTGGTACAATGAGCAGTTCTTC. Translation gives CASSPESYSAGAWYNEQFF.

The V call is TRBV4-1, the J call TRBJ1-1; no clear D. The CDR3 has 11 residues. Looked up from germline, CDR1 is MGHRA and CDR2 is YSYEKL. The V and J ends lost 0 bases and 7 bases respectively, with 3 bases between them. Written as DNA, the CDR3 is TGCGCCAGCAGCCAAGAAGGTGAAGCTTTCTTT. Translating it yields CASSQEGEAFF.

The chain joins TRBV4-1 to TRBJ1-1; possible D gene TRBD1, 6 bases. Germline values: CDR1 MGHRA, CDR2 YSYEKL. CDR3 length equals 15 residues. V was pared by 2 bases and J by 1 base, with 11 bases between. The CDR3 region is CASSQWGGGNTEAFF. As DNA, the CDR3 is TGCGCCAGCAGCCAATGGGGAGGGGGGAACACTGAAGCTTTCTTT.

V is TRBV21-1 and J is TRBJ2-7. TRBV21-1 is recorded as a pseudogene. The CDR3 is made up of 11 amino acids. In DNA, the CDR3 is TGTGCCAGCAGGGAGGGGGTCGAGCAGTACTTC. Translation gives CASREGVEQYF.

This chain connects TRBV6-5 to TRBJ1-3, with D perhaps TRBD1 (5 bases). CDR1 is MNHEY, CDR2 SVGAGI, per germline. V was clipped by 4 bases and J by 2 bases, with 9 bases between them. The CDR3 covers 14 residues. The CDR3 loop reads CASSWGEPGNTIYF. The CDR3 DNA follows: TGTGCCAGCAGTTGGGGGGAGCCTGGAAACACCATATATTTT.

V usage is TRBV28 and J usage is TRBJ2-7; 13 bases agree with TRBD2. CDR1 and CDR2 from the germline V gene are MDHEN and SYDVKM. Trimming cost V 4 bases and J 5 bases; bases outside gene matches: 5. The length of the CDR3 is 15 residues. CDR3 sequence reads: CASSSYGTSGDEQYF. As DNA, the CDR3 is TGTGCCAGCAGTTCATACGGGACTAGCGGGGACGAGCAGTACTTC.

The V call is TRBV12-5, the J call TRBJ2-7; 9 positions match TRBD1. CDR1 is LGHNT and CDR2 is FRNRAP in the germline V gene. CDR3 length equals 16 residues. V lost 1 base and J lost 3; bases outside the gene matches: 7. The CDR3 DNA follows: TGTGCTAGTGGTTTGGGTGGGACAGGGTGGAACTACGAGCAGTACTTC. The encoded protein is CASGLGGTGWNYEQYF. Complete variable domain (other parts from reference TRBV12-5 and TRBJ2-7): DARVTQTPRHKVTEMGQEVTMRCQPILGHNTVFWYRQTMMQGLELLAYFRNRAPLDDSGMPKDRFSAEMPDATLATLKIQPSEPRDSAVYFCASGLGGTGWNYEQYFGPGTRLTVT.

The chain uses TRBV19 and TRBJ1-1, with D perhaps TRBD1 (5 bases). V lost 3 bases and J lost 1, with 9 bases in between. Germline V gives CDR1 LNHDA, CDR2 SQIVND (reference sequence). The CDR3 covers 14 residues. The CDR3 DNA is TGTGCCAGTAGTATTATTGGACAGAACACTGAAGCTTTCTTT. Protein: CASSIIGQNTEAFF.

This chain joins TRBV25-1 and TRBJ2-1; weak D call: TRBD1 (5 bases). Germline CDR1 is MGHDK and CDR2 is SYGVNS. V lost 2 bases, J lost 2 bases, and 10 bases lay in between. The CDR3 is 15 residues long. CDR3 amino acids: CASSETGGTYNEQFF. Here the CDR3 DNA reads TGTGCCAGCAGTGAAACAGGTGGGACCTACAATGAGCAGTTCTTC. The full variable domain, with the rest looked up from reference TRBV25-1 and TRBJ2-1, is EADIYQTPRYLVIGTGKKITLECSQTMGHDKMYWYQQDPGMELHLIHYSYGVNSTEKGDLSSESTVSRIRTEHFPLTLESARPSHTSQYLCASSETGGTYNEQFFGPGTRLTVL.

This chain uses TRBV30 with TRBJ2-3; 15 bases fit TRBD2. CDR3 length: 18 amino acids. The germline V gene encodes CDR1 GTSNPN and CDR2 SVGIG (reference sequence). Losses at the gene ends were 0 bases for V and 2 bases for J; bases not matched to a gene: 6. The CDR3 protein is CAWSVKGLAGGLTDTQYF. CDR3 sequence (DNA): TGTGCCTGGAGTGTGAAGGGACTAGCGGGGGGCCTCACAGATACGCAGTATTTT. Supplemented by reference TRBV30 and TRBJ2-3, the full variable domain reads SQTIHQWPATLVQPVGSPLSLECTVEGTSNPNLYWYRQAAGRGLQLLFYSVGIGQISSEVPQNLSASRPQDRQFILSSKKLLLSDSGFYLCAWSVKGLAGGLTDTQYFGPGTRLTVL.

This chain uses TRBV18 with TRBJ1-6; D call uncertain. Germline V gene lookup returns CDR1 KGHSH and CDR2 LQKENI. The CDR3 spans 14 residues. The V and J ends lost 2 bases and 9 bases respectively, with 11 bases between them. The CDR3 DNA reads as TGTGCCAGCTCACCAGACACGGGCGGTTCACCCCTCCACTTT. It yields the protein CASSPDTGGSPLHF.